The clone carrying this TCR beta chain showed up many times. The source of the sample is a study of Graves' ophthalmopathy and Graves' hyperthyroidism. V lost 1 base, J lost 5 bases, and 14 bases lay in between. The CDR3 spans 15 residues. Germline V gives CDR1 MNHEY, CDR2 SVGEGT. Thyroid ultrasound, orbital computed tomography, TRAb, serum thyroxine and clinical symptoms formed the basis of diagnosis. Scientists amplified the TCR beta CDR3 regions from RNA transcripts. Scientists carried out first-round RT-PCR using HTBI primers and then a second-round multiplex PCR. TCRdb itself ran the multiplex PCR reads through MiXCR, one entry per CDR3 protein. The sample contains roughly 500,000 distinct CDR3 sequences, about 15% of which appear only once.

Sequencing used blood. This chain uses TRBV6-2 or TRBV6-3 with TRBJ1-2; D is unclear. This sequence was found in a woman younger than 45 with Graves' ophthalmopathy. The CDR3 region is CASSYLGTTGYGYTF. The CDR3, as DNA: TGTGCCAGCAGTTACTTGGGAACTACTGGATATGGCTACACCTTC.